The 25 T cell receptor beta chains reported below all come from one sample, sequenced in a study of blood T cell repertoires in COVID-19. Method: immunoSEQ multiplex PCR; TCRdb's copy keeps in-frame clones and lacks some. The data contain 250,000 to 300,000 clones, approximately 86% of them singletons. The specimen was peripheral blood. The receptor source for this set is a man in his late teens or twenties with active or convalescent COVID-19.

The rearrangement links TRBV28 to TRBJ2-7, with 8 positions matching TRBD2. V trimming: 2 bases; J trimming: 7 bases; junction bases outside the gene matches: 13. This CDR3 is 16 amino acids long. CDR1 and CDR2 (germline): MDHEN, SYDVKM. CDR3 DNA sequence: TGTGCCAGCAGTTTACGGTTGGGACTAGAACCACAGGAGCAGTACTTC. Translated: CASSLRLGLEPQEQYF.

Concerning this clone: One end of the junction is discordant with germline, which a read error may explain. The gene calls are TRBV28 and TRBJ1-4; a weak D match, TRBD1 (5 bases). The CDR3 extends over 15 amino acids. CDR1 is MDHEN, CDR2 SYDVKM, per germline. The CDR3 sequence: CASIGAGSANKKLFF. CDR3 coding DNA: TGTGCCAGCATTGGGGCCGGGTCAGCTAATAAAAAACTGTTTTTT.

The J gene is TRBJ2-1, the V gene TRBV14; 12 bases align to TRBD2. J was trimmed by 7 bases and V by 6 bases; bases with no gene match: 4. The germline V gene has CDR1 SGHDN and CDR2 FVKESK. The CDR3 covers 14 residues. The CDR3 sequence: CASRRLAGGNEQFF. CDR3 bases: TGTGCCAGCAGACGGCTAGCGGGGGGGAATGAGCAGTTCTTC.

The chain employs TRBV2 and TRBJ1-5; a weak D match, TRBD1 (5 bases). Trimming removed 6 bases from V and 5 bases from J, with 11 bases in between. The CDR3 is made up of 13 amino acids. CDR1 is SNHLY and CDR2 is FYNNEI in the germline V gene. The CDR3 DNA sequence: TGTGCCAGCAGCGACAAGGGGTATCAGCCCCAGCATTTT. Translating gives CASSDKGYQPQHF.

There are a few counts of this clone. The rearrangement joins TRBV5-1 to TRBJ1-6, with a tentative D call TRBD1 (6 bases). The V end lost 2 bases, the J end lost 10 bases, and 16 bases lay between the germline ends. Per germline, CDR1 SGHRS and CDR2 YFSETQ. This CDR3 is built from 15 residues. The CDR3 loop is CASSLVAGEGSPLHF. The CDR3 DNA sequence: TGCGCCAGCAGCTTAGTGGCAGGGGAGGGGTCACCCCTCCACTTT.

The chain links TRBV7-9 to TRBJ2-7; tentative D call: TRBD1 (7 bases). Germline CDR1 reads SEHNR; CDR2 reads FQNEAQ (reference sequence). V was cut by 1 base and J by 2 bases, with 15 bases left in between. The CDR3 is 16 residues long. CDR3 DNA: TGTGCCAGCAGCTTAGAGGGGGGACAGCTTCCCTACGAGCAGTACTTC. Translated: CASSLEGGQLPYEQYF.

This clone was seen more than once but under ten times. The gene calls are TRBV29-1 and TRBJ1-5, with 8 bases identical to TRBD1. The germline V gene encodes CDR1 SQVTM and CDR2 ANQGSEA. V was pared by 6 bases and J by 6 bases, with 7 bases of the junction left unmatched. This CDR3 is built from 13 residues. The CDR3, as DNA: TGCAGCGTACAAACAGGGGGTGGTCAGCCCCAGCATTTT. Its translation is CSVQTGGGQPQHF.

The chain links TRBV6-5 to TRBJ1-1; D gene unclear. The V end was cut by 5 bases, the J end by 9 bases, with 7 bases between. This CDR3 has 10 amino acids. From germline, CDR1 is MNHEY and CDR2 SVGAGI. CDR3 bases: TGTGCCAGCAGTCTATCAAAAGCTTTCTTT. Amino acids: CASSLSKAFF.

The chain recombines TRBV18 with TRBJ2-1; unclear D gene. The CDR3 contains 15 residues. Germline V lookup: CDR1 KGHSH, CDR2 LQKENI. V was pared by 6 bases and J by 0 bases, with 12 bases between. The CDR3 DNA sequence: TGTGCCAGCTCTCTAAGTGGAGACTCCTACAATGAGCAGTTCTTC. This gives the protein CASSLSGDSYNEQFF. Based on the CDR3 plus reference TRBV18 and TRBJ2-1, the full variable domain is NAGVMQNPRHLVRRRGQEARLRCSPMKGHSHVYWYRQLPEEGLKFMVYLQKENIIDESGMPKERFSAEFPKEGPSILRIQQVVRGDSAAYFCASSLSGDSYNEQFFGPGTRLTVL.

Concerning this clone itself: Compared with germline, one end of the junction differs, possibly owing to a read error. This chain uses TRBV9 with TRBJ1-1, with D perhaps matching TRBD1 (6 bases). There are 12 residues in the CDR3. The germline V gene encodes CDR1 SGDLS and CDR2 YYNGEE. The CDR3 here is CASSVTGTPPIF. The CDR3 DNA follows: TGTGCCAGCAGCGTTACCGGGACACCGCCAATTTTT.

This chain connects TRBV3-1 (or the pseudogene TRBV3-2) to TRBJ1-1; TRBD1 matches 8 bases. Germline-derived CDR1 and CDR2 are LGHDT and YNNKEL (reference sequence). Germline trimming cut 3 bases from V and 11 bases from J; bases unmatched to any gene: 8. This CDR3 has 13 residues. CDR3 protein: CASSQRQGPGAFF. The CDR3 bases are TGTGCCAGCAGCCAGCGACAGGGGCCGGGGGCTTTCTTT.

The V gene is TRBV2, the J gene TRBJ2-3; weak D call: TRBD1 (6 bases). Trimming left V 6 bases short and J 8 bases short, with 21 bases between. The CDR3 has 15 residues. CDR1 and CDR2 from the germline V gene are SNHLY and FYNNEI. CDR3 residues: CASSGADSNYPTQYF. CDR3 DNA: TGTGCCAGCAGCGGGGCGGACAGTAACTATCCTACGCAGTATTTT.

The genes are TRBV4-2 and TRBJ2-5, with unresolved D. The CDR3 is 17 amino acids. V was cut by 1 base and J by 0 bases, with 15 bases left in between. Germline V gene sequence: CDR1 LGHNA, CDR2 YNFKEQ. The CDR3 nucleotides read TGTGCCAGCAGCCAAGGGCGAAGGCCAGACTACCAAGAGACCCAGTACTTC. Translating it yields CASSQGRRPDYQETQYF.

This CDR3 is CASSSSGTGLSPLHF. CDR3 DNA: TGTGCCAGCAGTTCGTCCGGGACAGGGCTTTCACCCCTCCACTTT. This sequence joins TRBV6-5 and TRBJ1-6, with 9 bases fitting TRBD1. The CDR3 extends over 15 amino acids. Germline CDR1 is MNHEY and CDR2 is SVGAGI. The ends lost 4 bases at V and 9 bases at J; junction bases unmatched: 7.

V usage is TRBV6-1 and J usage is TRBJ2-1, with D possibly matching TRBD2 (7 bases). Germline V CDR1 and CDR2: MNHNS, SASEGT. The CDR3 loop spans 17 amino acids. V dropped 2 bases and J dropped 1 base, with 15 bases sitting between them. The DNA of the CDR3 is TGTGCCAGCAGTGAAAGGGGGGGAGGGGGTTCCTACAATGAGCAGTTCTTC. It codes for CASSERGGGGSYNEQFF.

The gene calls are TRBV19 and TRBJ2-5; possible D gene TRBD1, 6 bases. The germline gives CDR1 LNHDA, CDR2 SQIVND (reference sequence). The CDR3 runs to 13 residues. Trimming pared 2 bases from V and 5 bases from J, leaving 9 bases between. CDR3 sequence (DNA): TGTGCCAGTAGTATAAACAGGGTGGAGACCCAGTACTTC. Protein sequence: CASSINRVETQYF.

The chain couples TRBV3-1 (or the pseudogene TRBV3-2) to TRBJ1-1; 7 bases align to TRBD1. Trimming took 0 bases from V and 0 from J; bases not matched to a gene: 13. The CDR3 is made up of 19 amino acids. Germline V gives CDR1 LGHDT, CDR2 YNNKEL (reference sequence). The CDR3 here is CASSQDVFAWDSLNTEAFF. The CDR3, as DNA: TGTGCCAGCAGCCAAGATGTGTTCGCATGGGACAGCTTGAACACTGAAGCTTTCTTT.

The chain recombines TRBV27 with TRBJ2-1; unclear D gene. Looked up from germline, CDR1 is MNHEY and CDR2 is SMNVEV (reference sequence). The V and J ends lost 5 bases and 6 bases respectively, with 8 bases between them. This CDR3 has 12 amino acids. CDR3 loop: CASSARGNEQFF. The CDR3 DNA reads TGTGCCAGCAGTGCTAGAGGCAATGAGCAGTTCTTC.

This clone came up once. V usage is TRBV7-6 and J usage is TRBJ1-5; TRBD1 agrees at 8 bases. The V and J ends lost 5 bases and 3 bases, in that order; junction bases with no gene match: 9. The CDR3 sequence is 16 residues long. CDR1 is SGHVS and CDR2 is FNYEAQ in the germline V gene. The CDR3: CASSPGTGLNNQPQHF. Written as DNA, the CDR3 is TGTGCCAGCAGCCCCGGGACAGGCCTCAACAATCAGCCCCAGCATTTT.

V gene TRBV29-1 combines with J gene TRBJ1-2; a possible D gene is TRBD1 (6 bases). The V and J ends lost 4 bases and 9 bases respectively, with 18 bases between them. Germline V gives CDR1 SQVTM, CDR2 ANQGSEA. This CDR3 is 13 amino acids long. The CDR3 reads CSVGGRQGSRYTF. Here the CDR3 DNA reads TGCAGCGTTGGGGGCCGGCAGGGGTCGCGCTACACCTTC.

The CDR3 DNA sequence: TGTGCCAGCAGTTTGGCCCTCCAGCGCAGACTGTCCGAGCAGTACTTC. It encodes CASSLALQRRLSEQYF. This chain uses TRBV28 with TRBJ2-7, with unresolved D. The CDR3 spans 16 residues. With 3 bases removed from V and 6 bases from J, the gap between germline ends came to 21 bases. The germline V gene has CDR1 MDHEN and CDR2 SYDVKM.

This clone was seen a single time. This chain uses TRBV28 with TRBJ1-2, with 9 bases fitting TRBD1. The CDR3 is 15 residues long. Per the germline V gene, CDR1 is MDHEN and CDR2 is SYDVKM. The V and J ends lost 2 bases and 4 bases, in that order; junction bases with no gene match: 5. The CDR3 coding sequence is TGTGCCAGCAGTTTAGGGACAGGGAGGATCTATGGCTACACCTTC. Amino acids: CASSLGTGRIYGYTF.

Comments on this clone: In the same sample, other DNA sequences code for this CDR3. This chain's CDR3 is CSASSSGGSNEQFF. In DNA, the CDR3 is TGCAGTGCTAGTTCTAGCGGGGGGTCCAATGAGCAGTTCTTC. The chain is built from TRBV20-1 and TRBJ2-1; TRBD2 matches 11 bases. The V gene's germline CDR1 is DFQATT and CDR2 SNEGSKA (reference sequence). This CDR3 has 14 residues. J was trimmed by 6 bases and V by 3 bases; bases with no gene match: 4.

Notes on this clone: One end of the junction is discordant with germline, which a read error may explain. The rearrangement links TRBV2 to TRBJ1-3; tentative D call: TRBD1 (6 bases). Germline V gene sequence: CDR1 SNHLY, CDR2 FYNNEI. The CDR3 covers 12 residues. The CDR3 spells CASSEGQGPRSF. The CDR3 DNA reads TGTGCCAGCAGTGAGGGCCAGGGGCCTCGGTCGTTT.

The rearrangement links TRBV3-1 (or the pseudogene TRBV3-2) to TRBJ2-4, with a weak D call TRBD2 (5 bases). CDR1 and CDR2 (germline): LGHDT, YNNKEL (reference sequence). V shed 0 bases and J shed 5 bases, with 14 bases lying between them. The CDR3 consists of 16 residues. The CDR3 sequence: CASSQDPGIFENIQYF. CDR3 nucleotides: TGTGCCAGCAGCCAAGATCCGGGAATCTTTGAAAACATTCAGTACTTC.